The TCR beta chain under discussion was sequenced for a study of shared clonotypes between healthy human individuals. In the study overall: Donors had three CD4 naive, three CD4 memory, two CD8 naive and one CD8 memory plate apiece. Study-wide points: Estimated clonotype richness was generally higher in naive than memory subsets.

Healthy adults negative for HIV, lacking recent acute infections or vaccinations, served as donors. Germline CDR1 is KGHSH and CDR2 is LQKENI. V was shortened by 0 bases and J by 5 bases, with 11 bases between the two germline ends. The CDR3 has 15 amino acids. The repertoire was sequenced with immunoSEQ multiplex PCR; TCRdb's copy has only in-frame clones and lacks some. The sample includes over a million clones, roughly 96% of them seen just once. This clone occurred once. The antigen is not known. This TCR came from a man aged 30 to 39 in good health. Material: naive CD4+ T cells sorted from blood. As for subset: CD45RA+ positively selected. The chain recombines TRBV18 with TRBJ2-1; tentatively, D is TRBD2 (6 bases). The CDR3 nucleotides are TGTGCCAGCTCACCACCGGGACTCTCGGACAATGAGCAGTTCTTC. This gives the protein CASSPPGLSDNEQFF.